Included here is one T cell receptor (beta chain) sequence, with context. What it recognizes is unknown. Primers for the PCR totalled 60 Vbeta and 13 Jbeta. Libraries were prepared by immunoSEQ multiplex PCR; TCRdb keeps only in-frame clonotypes and omits some of them. There are 200,000 or so clones in the sample; roughly 70% occur only once, and 2.6% lies in the top ten. The CDR3 totals 14 residues. Germline V gene sequence: CDR1 SGHRS, CDR2 YFSETQ. Losses at the gene ends were 4 bases for V and 13 bases for J; bases not matched to a gene: 8. The entry originates in a study of cytomegalovirus exposure and HLA in healthy donors. General study findings and limits: Immune exposure information available was restricted to CMV serostatus.

This receptor was obtained from a man in his forties in good health and CMV-seropositive. This chain links TRBV5-1 with TRBJ1-6; 10 nucleotides agree with TRBD1. Sequences were obtained from PBMCs. Here the CDR3 reads CASSEGQGYIPLHF. The CDR3 nucleotides read TGCGCCAGCAGCGAGGGACAGGGGTATATTCCCCTCCACTTT.